Below, one T cell receptor (beta chain) is given with its context. This sample was included in a study of CD8 T cells in Susac syndrome. An input of about 0.45 to 1 ug of RNA was subjected to reverse transcription using random hexamers. From the immunoSEQ multiplex PCR reads, TCRdb called clonotypes with MiXCR, one entry per CDR3 protein. The repertoire holds 180,000 or so distinct CDR3 sequences, with about 94% as singletons. This receptor was taken from a human donor with multiple sclerosis. Sequenced: CD4+ T cells from PBMCs.

CDR3 DNA sequence: TGTGCCTGGTATGGCACCGGGGAGCTGTTTTTT. Its translation is CAWYGTGELFF. The J gene is TRBJ2-2, the V gene TRBV30; no clear D. From germline, CDR1 is GTSNPN and CDR2 SVGIG (reference sequence). The CDR3 has 11 amino acids. V gave up 5 bases and J gave up 4 bases, with 5 bases separating them.